The 24 T cell receptor beta chains given below trace back to one sample, sequenced in a study of cytomegalovirus exposure and HLA in healthy donors. Measured with immunoSEQ multiplex PCR; TCRdb has only the in-frame clones, and not every one. The sample shows 200,000 or so clones, around 86% of them seen only once. The sample taken for sequencing was PBMCs. These TCRs come from a woman aged 18-35 years in good health and CMV-seropositive.

Note on this clone: Mismatch with germline at one junction end may stem from a read error. The V and J genes are TRBV6-1 and TRBJ2-1; no reliable D call. Germline CDR1 reads MNHNS; CDR2 reads SASEGT. This CDR3 contains 10 residues. DNA for the CDR3: TGTGCCAGCAGTGAAGAGTCGGGTATCTTC. Its translation is CASSEESGIF.

This rearrangement joins TRBV6-5 to TRBJ2-7; tentatively, D is TRBD1 (5 bases). Trimming shortened V by 2 bases and J by 6 bases, and 11 bases separated the two germline ends. Germline assignment: CDR1 MNHEY and CDR2 SVGAGI. The CDR3 totals 13 residues. CDR3 DNA: TGTGCCAGCAGTTACGGACAAATAAGCGAGCAGTACTTC. Amino acids: CASSYGQISEQYF.

V gene TRBV4-1 combines with J gene TRBJ2-7, with 9 positions matching TRBD1. Germline CDR1 and CDR2: MGHRA and YSYEKL. With V trimmed by 5 bases and J by 4 bases, 6 bases remained unmatched. This CDR3 is built from 14 residues. This chain's CDR3 is CASSLTGGEYEQYF. CDR3 bases: TGCGCCAGCAGCTTAACAGGGGGCGAATACGAGCAGTACTTC.

V is TRBV6-1 and J is TRBJ2-1; D uncertain. V gave up 1 base and J gave up 8 bases, with 9 bases separating them. From germline, CDR1 is MNHNS and CDR2 SASEGT. CDR3 length: 13 amino acids. This chain's CDR3 is CASSEGWAYEQFF. CDR3 nucleotides: TGTGCCAGCAGTGAAGGGTGGGCATATGAGCAGTTCTTC.

This clone was counted once. V and J are TRBV6-5 and TRBJ1-4; TRBD1 might be the D (5 bases). Trimming cost V 8 bases and J 3 bases, with 16 bases left between them. Germline V CDR1 and CDR2: MNHEY, SVGAGI. The CDR3 totals 15 residues. The CDR3 nucleotides read TGTGCCAGCGGTTGGGGGGTCCGGTCTAATGAAAAACTGTTTTTT. Translation: CASGWGVRSNEKLFF.

The gene calls are TRBV25-1 and TRBJ1-1, with D tentatively TRBD1 (5 bases). Between the trimmed V and J ends, which lost 6 bases and 3 bases, there was a span of 17 bases. The CDR3 spans 15 residues. CDR1 MGHDK and CDR2 SYGVNS come from the germline V gene. CDR3 in DNA: TGTGCCAGCAGCCCCGACATGGAGGGACACACTGAAGCTTTCTTT. Protein product: CASSPDMEGHTEAFF.

The rearrangement links TRBV29-1 to TRBJ1-2, with a weak D call TRBD1 (5 bases). Trimming shortened V by 0 bases and J by 8 bases, and 10 bases separated the two germline ends. Germline V gene sequence: CDR1 SQVTM, CDR2 ANQGSEA. The CDR3 extends over 12 amino acids. The CDR3 DNA follows: TGCAGCGTTGAAGACCTGGGGGGAGGCTACACCTTC. It is translated as CSVEDLGGGYTF.

The rearrangement uses TRBV30 and TRBJ2-4; D is unclear. V dropped 3 bases and J dropped 8 bases, with 8 bases sitting between them. In germline, CDR1 is GTSNPN, CDR2 SVGIG (reference sequence). This CDR3 is 11 amino acids long. CDR3 region: CAWRFSDIQYF. The CDR3 nucleotides read TGTGCCTGGAGATTCTCGGACATTCAGTACTTC. The full variable domain, in which reference TRBV30 and TRBJ2-4 provide the parts outside the CDR3, is SQTIHQWPATLVQPVGSPLSLECTVEGTSNPNLYWYRQAAGRGLQLLFYSVGIGQISSEVPQNLSASRPQDRQFILSSKKLLLSDSGFYLCAWRFSDIQYFGAGTRLSVL.

The chain recombines TRBV19 with TRBJ2-7; TRBD2 matches at 11 bases. Germline V gives CDR1 LNHDA, CDR2 SQIVND (reference sequence). The CDR3 covers 15 residues. Trimming took 2 bases from V and 9 from J; bases not matched to a gene: 9. CDR3 loop: CASSIMGTSGPPQYF. The CDR3 nucleotides read TGTGCCAGTAGTATAATGGGGACTAGCGGACCTCCGCAGTACTTC.

On this clone itself: The same CDR3 also results from other DNA sequences found in this sample. The gene calls are TRBV27 and TRBJ2-1; no definite D call. The germline V gene encodes CDR1 MNHEY and CDR2 SMNVEV (reference sequence). The V gene lost 0 bases and the J gene lost 7 bases, with 7 bases spanning the gap. This CDR3 is 13 amino acids long. Here the CDR3 DNA reads TGTGCCAGCAGTTTATCGGCCGGGAATGAGCAGTTCTTC. This sequence encodes CASSLSAGNEQFF.

The chain carries TRBV6-6 and TRBJ2-1; 7 bases align to TRBD2. CDR1 MNHNY and CDR2 SVGAGI come from the germline V gene (reference sequence). V dropped 6 bases and J dropped 3; count of bases not matched to a gene: 8. The CDR3 totals 15 residues. CDR3 in DNA: TGTGCCAGCAGAACTCGCCAGCGGGACTACAATGAGCAGTTCTTC. Translation gives CASRTRQRDYNEQFF.

V gene TRBV6-5 combines with J gene TRBJ1-1, with 8 nucleotides matching TRBD1. This CDR3 is 15 amino acids long. After removal of 6 bases from V and 6 bases from J, the junction contained 12 bases not matched to a gene. CDR1 is MNHEY, CDR2 SVGAGI, per germline. CDR3: CASSPTGTGSAEAFF. The CDR3 bases are TGTGCCAGCAGCCCCACCGGGACAGGATCCGCTGAAGCTTTCTTT.

This clone came up once. As DNA, the CDR3 is TGTGCCAGCAGTTACGACAGGGTGCGGACTGAAGCTTTCTTT. Translating gives CASSYDRVRTEAFF. This chain links TRBV6-5 with TRBJ1-1, with 7 nucleotides matching TRBD1. The ends lost 2 bases at V and 5 bases at J; junction bases unmatched: 5. The CDR3 has 14 residues. The germline CDR1 and CDR2 sequences are MNHEY and SVGAGI.

This chain uses TRBV29-1 with TRBJ2-3; TRBD1 matches at 10 bases. The CDR3 consists of 14 residues. In germline, CDR1 is SQVTM, CDR2 ANQGSEA. V lost 7 bases and J lost 3; bases outside the gene matches: 7. CDR3 DNA: TGCAGCGCCGGGCTGGGACAGGGGACAGATACGCAGTATTTT. Encoded protein: CSAGLGQGTDTQYF.

This rearrangement joins TRBV6-1 to TRBJ1-2, with a tentative D call TRBD1 (6 bases). Germline lookup yields CDR1 MNHNS and CDR2 SASEGT. Trimming removed 2 bases at V and 7 bases at J, with 20 bases between. The CDR3 extends over 16 amino acids. Here the CDR3 DNA reads TGTGCCAGCAGTGAATACGAGCAGGGGTGGGAGTTTGGCTACACCTTC. Its translation: CASSEYEQGWEFGYTF.

The chain carries TRBV5-5 and TRBJ2-1; unclear D gene. From germline, CDR1 is SGHKS and CDR2 YYEKEE (reference sequence). Trimming cost V 1 base and J 5 bases, with 10 bases left between them. This CDR3 has 14 amino acids. The chain's CDR3 is CASSLFNSNNEQFF. CDR3 nucleotides: TGTGCCAGCAGCTTGTTTAATAGCAACAATGAGCAGTTCTTC.

This clone was counted a single time. The chain couples TRBV2 to TRBJ2-5; 10 nucleotides align to TRBD2. The CDR3 runs to 14 residues. Per the germline V gene, CDR1 is SNHLY and CDR2 is FYNNEI. V lost 5 bases to trimming and J lost 4 bases; unmatched junction nucleotides: 4. CDR3 sequence (DNA): TGTGCCAGCAGTCAGCGGGAGGGCCGAGAGACCCAGTACTTC. It yields the protein CASSQREGRETQYF.

In nucleotides, the CDR3 is TGTGCCAGCAGCTTAGACTTAAGCTCCTACGAGCAGTACTTC. Translation: CASSLDLSSYEQYF. This chain links TRBV7-8 with TRBJ2-7; D is unclear. This CDR3 is 14 amino acids long. The V end was cut by 1 base, the J end by 0 bases, with 7 bases between. CDR1 is SGHVS, CDR2 FQNEAQ, per germline.

V usage is TRBV14 and J usage is TRBJ1-1, with D unclear. This CDR3 is built from 14 residues. Trimming took 1 base from V and 3 from J, leaving 9 bases between them. Germline lookup yields CDR1 SGHDN and CDR2 FVKESK. CDR3 DNA sequence: TGTGCCAGCAGCCAAGTATTATCCCACACTGAAGCTTTCTTT. Translated, it gives CASSQVLSHTEAFF.

The chain is built from TRBV29-1 and TRBJ2-1, with a weak D call TRBD2 (7 bases). V gave up 6 bases and J gave up 4 bases, with 19 bases separating them. CDR1 and CDR2 from the germline V gene are SQVTM and ANQGSEA. There are 15 residues in the CDR3. The CDR3 DNA follows: TGCAGCGTCCTGGGGGCGGGGAGGGCGTACAATGAGCAGTTCTTC. Amino acids: CSVLGAGRAYNEQFF.

This clone has a handful of counts. This chain uses TRBV30 with TRBJ2-2; no reliable D call. Germline CDR1 and CDR2: GTSNPN and SVGIG (reference sequence). V was clipped by 4 bases and J by 2 bases, with 8 bases between them. This CDR3 comprises 13 residues. DNA of the CDR3: TGTGCCTGGACCCCAGGCAACACCGGGGAGCTGTTTTTT. It is translated as CAWTPGNTGELFF. Complete variable domain (other parts from reference TRBV30 and TRBJ2-2): SQTIHQWPATLVQPVGSPLSLECTVEGTSNPNLYWYRQAAGRGLQLLFYSVGIGQISSEVPQNLSASRPQDRQFILSSKKLLLSDSGFYLCAWTPGNTGELFFGEGSRLTVL.

V usage is TRBV27 and J usage is TRBJ2-6; D may be TRBD1 (6 bases). The V gene lost 3 bases and the J gene lost 3 bases, with 15 bases spanning the gap. CDR3 size: 17 residues. CDR1 is MNHEY, CDR2 SMNVEV, per germline (reference sequence). The CDR3 bases are TGTGCCAGCAGTTTCGTTGGGGGCAGGGGTGGGGCCAACGTCCTGACTTTC. Its translation is CASSFVGGRGGANVLTF.

The chain joins TRBV10-1 to TRBJ2-3; 15 bases match TRBD2. The CDR3 sequence is 18 residues long. The germline V gene has CDR1 WNHNN and CDR2 SYGVQD (reference sequence). V shed 3 bases and J 5 bases; nucleotides not matched to a gene: 9. The CDR3 DNA follows: TGCGCCAGCAGTGAACCCGGGACTAGCGGGAGGTATGGAGATACGCAGTATTTT. It specifies CASSEPGTSGRYGDTQYF.

V and J are TRBV18 and TRBJ2-6, with TRBD1 matching 7 bases. This CDR3 has 14 amino acids. Germline V gives CDR1 KGHSH, CDR2 LQKENI. V shed 7 bases, J shed 3 bases, and the junction held 3 bases outside the gene matches. The CDR3 here is CASFRGLGANVLTF. In nucleotides, the CDR3 is TGTGCCAGCTTTAGGGGGCTTGGGGCCAACGTCCTGACTTTC.